This entry lists 7 T cell receptor beta chains sequenced from one sample in a study of T cell changes during pregnancy in multiple sclerosis. Assay used: immunoSEQ multiplex PCR; TCRdb lists only in-frame clones, some missing. The data contain 20,000 to 25,000 clones, about 85% of them singletons. The specimen was CD8+ T cells from peripheral blood mononuclear cells, collected before pregnancy. The receptor source for this set is a female donor with multiple sclerosis, enrolled in a pregnancy study.

The CDR3 region is CASSLGRGDPHGYTF. CDR3 DNA sequence: TGTGCCAGCAGCTTAGGCAGGGGCGATCCCCATGGCTACACCTTC. V is TRBV7-2 and J is TRBJ1-2; perhaps TRBD1 as D (6 bases). Germline loops: CDR1 SGHTA, CDR2 FQGNSA. CDR3 length: 15 amino acids. Trimming took off 1 base at V and 6 bases at J, with 15 bases between the two ends.

The CDR3 DNA is TGCGCCAGCAGCTGGGGGACAGGGTACTACGAGCAGTACTTC. It translates to CASSWGTGYYEQYF. The V and J genes are TRBV5-1 and TRBJ2-7; 9 bases fit TRBD1. Germline CDR1 is SGHRS and CDR2 is YFSETQ. The trim removed 3 bases at V and 3 bases at J, leaving 4 bases unmatched. CDR3 size: 14 residues.

This clone showed up just a few times. For the CDR3, the DNA is TGTGCCAGCAGCCTCGAGTGGCGGCTCGGCTACACCTTC. Translation: CASSLEWRLGYTF. This chain joins TRBV7-2 and TRBJ1-2; no firm D call. V was cut by 5 bases and J by 8 bases, with 15 bases left in between. Germline CDR1 SGHTA, CDR2 FQGNSA. The CDR3 is made up of 13 amino acids.

The V gene is TRBV4-1, the J gene TRBJ2-1, with 9 bases that match TRBD2. CDR1 is MGHRA, CDR2 YSYEKL, per germline. This CDR3 region has 16 residues. Trimming at V came to 0 bases and at J to 5 bases, leaving 5 bases not matched to a gene. In DNA form, the CDR3 reads TGCGCCAGCAGCCAAGACGATGCGGGAGGGGACAATGAGCAGTTCTTC. As protein: CASSQDDAGGDNEQFF.

The chain recombines TRBV7-4 with TRBJ2-7; D is perhaps TRBD2 (5 bases). The germline V and J ends were trimmed by 5 bases and 0 bases, with 17 bases remaining between them. Germline values: CDR1 SGHVT, CDR2 SQSDAQ. The CDR3 sequence is 16 residues long. Here the CDR3 reads CASSPLGSGSSYEQYF. The CDR3 coding sequence is TGTGCCAGCAGCCCACTTGGCAGCGGATCCTCCTACGAGCAGTACTTC.

A remark on this clone: Compared with germline, one end of the junction differs, possibly owing to a read error. The chain joins TRBV14 to TRBJ1-2; 7 bases align to TRBD1. Germline V gene lookup returns CDR1 SGHDN and CDR2 FVKESK. The length of the CDR3 is 14 residues. CDR3 in amino acids: CASSPTGTVYDYTF. DNA of the CDR3: TGTGCCAGCAGCCCTACCGGGACAGTGTATGACTACACCTTC.

This clone was seen only once. The germline gene is not matched at one end of the junction; a read error may be the cause. The genes are TRBV7-7 and TRBJ2-7, with 9 positions matching TRBD2. Germline V gene lookup returns CDR1 SSHAT and CDR2 FNYEAQ (reference sequence). This CDR3 contains 14 residues. Here the CDR3 reads CASSLDSGSYEQYF. In nucleotides, the CDR3 is TGTGCTAGCAGCTTAGATAGCGGGAGCTACGAGCAGTACTTC.